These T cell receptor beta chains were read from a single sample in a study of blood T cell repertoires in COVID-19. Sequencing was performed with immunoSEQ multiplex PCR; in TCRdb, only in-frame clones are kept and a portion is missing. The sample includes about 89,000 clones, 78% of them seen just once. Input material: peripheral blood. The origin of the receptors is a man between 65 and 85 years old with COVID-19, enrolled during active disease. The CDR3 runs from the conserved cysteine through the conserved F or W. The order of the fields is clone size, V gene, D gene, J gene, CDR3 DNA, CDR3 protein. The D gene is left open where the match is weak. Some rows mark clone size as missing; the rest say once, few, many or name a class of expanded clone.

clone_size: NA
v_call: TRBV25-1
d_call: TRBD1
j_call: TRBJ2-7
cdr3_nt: TGTGCCAGCAGTGAATACCATGGAGACAGGGTCCACGAGCAGTACTTC
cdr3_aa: CASSEYHGDRVHEQYF

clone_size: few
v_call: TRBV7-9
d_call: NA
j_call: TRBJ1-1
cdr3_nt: TGTGCCAGCAGCTTAGCTGTCGGAGTTCCTGAAGCTTTCTTT
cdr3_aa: CASSLAVGVPEAFF

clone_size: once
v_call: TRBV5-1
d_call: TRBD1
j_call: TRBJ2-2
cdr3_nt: TGCGCCAGCAGCGTGGGACAGGTTAACACCGGGGAGCTGTTTTTT
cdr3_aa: CASSVGQVNTGELFF

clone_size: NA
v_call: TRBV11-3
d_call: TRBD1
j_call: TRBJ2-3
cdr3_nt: TGTGCCAGCAGAATTGGGAGGACAGGGGACACAGATACGCAGTATTTT
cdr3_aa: CASRIGRTGDTDTQYF

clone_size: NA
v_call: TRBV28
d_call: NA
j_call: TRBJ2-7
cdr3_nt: TGTGCCAGCAGATCAGACAGGTCCTACGAGCAGTACTTC
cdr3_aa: CASRSDRSYEQYF

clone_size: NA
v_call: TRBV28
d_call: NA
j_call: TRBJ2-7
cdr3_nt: TGTGCCAGCAGGAGACAGACCTACGAGCAGTACTTC
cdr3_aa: CASRRQTYEQYF

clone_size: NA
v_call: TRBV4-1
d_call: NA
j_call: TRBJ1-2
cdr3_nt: TGCGCCAGCAGCCAAGGGAACAGGAGGGCTAACTATGGCTACACCTTC
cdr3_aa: CASSQGNRRANYGYTF

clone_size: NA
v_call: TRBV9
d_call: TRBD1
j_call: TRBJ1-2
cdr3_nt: TGTGCCAGCAGCGTAGGCTCCGGGACAGGGGGCGTCCTCTATGGCTACACCTTC
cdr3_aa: CASSVGSGTGGVLYGYTF

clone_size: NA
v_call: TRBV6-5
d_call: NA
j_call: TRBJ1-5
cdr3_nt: TGTGCCAGCACCGACCGGGAGAGTAGCAATCAGCCCCAGCATTTT
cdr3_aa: CASTDRESSNQPQHF

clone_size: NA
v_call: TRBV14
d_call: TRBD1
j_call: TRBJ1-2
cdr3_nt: TGTGCCAGCAGCCAAGGACAGGGGAATGGCTACACCTTC
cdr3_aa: CASSQGQGNGYTF

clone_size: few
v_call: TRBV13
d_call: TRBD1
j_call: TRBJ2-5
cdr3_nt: TGTGCCAGCAGCCTCGTACGACAGGGCCCGCTGGAGGAGACCCAGTACTTC
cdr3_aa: CASSLVRQGPLEETQYF

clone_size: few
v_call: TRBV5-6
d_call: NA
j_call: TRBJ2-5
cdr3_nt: TGTGCCAGCAGCTTAAAAGGCGGTTCGGGGACCCAGTACTTC
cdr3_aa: CASSLKGGSGTQYF

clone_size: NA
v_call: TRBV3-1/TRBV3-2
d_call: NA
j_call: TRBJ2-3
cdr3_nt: TGTGCCAGCAGCCAAGGGCTTGCAGATACGCAGTATTTT
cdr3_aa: CASSQGLADTQYF